This passage covers 9 T cell receptor beta chains from one sample sequenced in a study of cytomegalovirus exposure and HLA in healthy donors. TCRdb's table, derived via immunoSEQ multiplex PCR, lists solely in-frame clones and lacks some. There are some 90,000 clones in the sample; roughly 87% occur only once, and under 6.5% lies in the top ten. The sample taken for sequencing was PBMCs. The receptors shown here come from a man aged 18 to 35 in good health and CMV-seropositive.

The chain is built from TRBV4-3 and TRBJ1-1; D ambiguous. The CDR3 spans 13 residues. Germline CDR1 LGHNA, CDR2 YSLEER. Trimming removed 1 base at V and 2 bases at J, with 5 bases between. CDR3 bases: TGCGCCAGCAGCCAAGGAGTTAACACTGAAGCTTTCTTT. This sequence encodes CASSQGVNTEAFF.

This clone appeared once. The chain has TRBV4-1 and TRBJ2-3; TRBD1 might be the D (6 bases). The CDR3 runs to 14 residues. Between the trimmed V and J ends, which lost 7 bases and 2 bases, there was a span of 13 bases. Germline lookup yields CDR1 MGHRA and CDR2 YSYEKL. CDR3 DNA: TGCGCCAGCAAACAGGGTGAGTCCACAGATACGCAGTATTTT. Encoded protein: CASKQGESTDTQYF.

The J gene is TRBJ1-2, the V gene TRBV5-4; D may be TRBD1 (6 bases). Germline V gene sequence: CDR1 SGHNT, CDR2 YYREEE (reference sequence). The CDR3 runs to 17 residues. Trimming cost V 1 base and J 4 bases, with 20 bases left between them. CDR3 bases: TGTGCCAGCAGCTTGTCGCAGGGAGGGGGGTTTGGCTATGGCTACACCTTC. It codes for CASSLSQGGGFGYGYTF.

The J gene is TRBJ2-3, the V gene TRBV4-3, with 10 bases identical to TRBD2. The CDR3 extends over 16 amino acids. V dropped 5 bases and J dropped 2; count of bases not matched to a gene: 7. Germline CDR1 is LGHNA and CDR2 is YSLEER. The chain's CDR3 is CASSLGTSGNTDTQYF. The CDR3 DNA sequence: TGCGCCAGCAGCTTGGGAACTAGCGGGAACACAGATACGCAGTATTTT.

V gene TRBV5-6 combines with J gene TRBJ1-4; D uncertain. Looked up from germline, CDR1 is SGHDT and CDR2 is YYEEEE. Trimming stripped 3 bases from V and 0 bases from J, with 9 bases between. This CDR3 is 15 amino acids long. Here the CDR3 DNA reads TGTGCCAGCAGCTCCATGGCCGCAACTAATGAAAAACTGTTTTTT. As protein: CASSSMAATNEKLFF.

The J gene is TRBJ1-4, the V gene TRBV19, with a weak D call TRBD1 (5 bases). The CDR3 contains 15 residues. In germline, CDR1 is LNHDA, CDR2 SQIVND (reference sequence). V lost 8 bases and J lost 4, with 17 bases in between. The CDR3 here is CASGSRGLINEKLFF. In DNA, the CDR3 is TGTGCCAGTGGATCTCGGGGACTGATTAATGAAAAACTGTTTTTT.

This clone was found once. The rearrangement uses TRBV4-2 and TRBJ1-2; D perhaps matches TRBD1 (5 bases). The CDR3 loop spans 16 amino acids. Between the trimmed V and J ends, which lost 1 base and 0 bases, there was a span of 12 bases. The germline V gene has CDR1 LGHNA and CDR2 YNFKEQ. The CDR3 here is CASSQVPTGPNYGYTF. The CDR3 coding sequence is TGTGCCAGCAGCCAAGTCCCCACAGGCCCTAACTATGGCTACACCTTC.

The chain is built from TRBV5-4 and TRBJ2-7; D perhaps matches TRBD1 (6 bases). Germline V gene sequence: CDR1 SGHNT, CDR2 YYREEE (reference sequence). The germline V and J ends were trimmed by 0 bases and 3 bases, with 13 bases remaining between them. This CDR3 contains 15 residues. In nucleotides, the CDR3 is TGTGCCAGCAGCTTGGACCCCACAGGGAACTACGAGCAGTACTTC. The encoded protein is CASSLDPTGNYEQYF.

This chain uses TRBV5-4 with TRBJ1-5; D might be TRBD1 (5 bases). The CDR3 is made up of 14 amino acids. Deletions cut 1 base from V and 4 bases from J, with 9 bases between. Per the germline V gene, CDR1 is SGHNT and CDR2 is YYREEE (reference sequence). The CDR3 here is CASSLTGLNQPQHF. The CDR3 bases are TGTGCCAGCAGCTTGACAGGTCTGAATCAGCCCCAGCATTTT.